The 6 T cell receptor beta chains listed next were all sequenced from one sample in a study of PD-L1 blockade in urothelial cancer. As to time point: peripheral blood 6 weeks after treatment start. The data were produced by immunoSEQ multiplex PCR, yet TCRdb's version contains in-frame clones alone and is incomplete. In the table there are about 27,000 clones, approximately 86% of which are singletons. Sequences were derived from PBMCs, sampled around atezolizumab (anti-PD-L1) treatment. The receptors come from a man between 70 and 80 years old with urothelial cancer.

V is TRBV14 and J is TRBJ2-5; D is perhaps TRBD1 (5 bases). Germline V gene sequence: CDR1 SGHDN, CDR2 FVKESK. CDR3 size: 14 residues. V was clipped by 4 bases and J by 0 bases, with 9 bases between them. The CDR3 bases are TGTGCCAGCAGCCCCTGGACAAACCAAGAGACCCAGTACTTC. This translates into CASSPWTNQETQYF.

The gene calls are TRBV6-5 and TRBJ2-7; D gene ambiguous. This CDR3 region has 11 residues. Germline V gene data show CDR1 as MNHEY and CDR2 as SVGAGI. V lost 8 bases and J 5 bases, leaving 10 bases between the germline ends. The CDR3 nucleotides read TGTGCCAGCGTGGGCCTCCACGAGCAGTACTTC. Amino acid sequence: CASVGLHEQYF.

This rearrangement joins TRBV13 to TRBJ1-1; the D is unclear. Per germline, CDR1 PRHDT and CDR2 FYEKMQ (reference sequence). This CDR3 contains 13 residues. V was trimmed by 5 bases and J by 0 bases, leaving 7 bases between them. CDR3: CASSDNMNTEAFF. Here the CDR3 DNA reads TGTGCCAGCAGCGATAACATGAACACTGAAGCTTTCTTT.

The chain joins TRBV4-3 to TRBJ1-5, with D possibly matching TRBD1 (5 bases). The length of the CDR3 is 16 residues. The V gene lost 1 base and the J gene lost 6 bases, with 16 bases spanning the gap. CDR1 LGHNA and CDR2 YSLEER come from the germline V gene. The CDR3 DNA is TGCGCCAGCAGCCAAGTTCGACAGTTAGGCGGTCAGCCCCAGCATTTT. Translation gives CASSQVRQLGGQPQHF.

This chain joins TRBV9 and TRBJ2-2; 11 nucleotides match TRBD2. There are 19 residues in the CDR3. Trimming cost V 0 bases and J 2 bases; bases outside gene matches: 9. Germline V lookup: CDR1 SGDLS, CDR2 YYNGEE. The CDR3 DNA sequence: TGTGCCAGCAGCGTAGGGCTAGCGGGAGGATCTCGAAACACCGGGGAGCTGTTTTTT. Protein product: CASSVGLAGGSRNTGELFF.

The genes are TRBV19 and TRBJ2-7; possible D gene TRBD1, 6 bases. This CDR3 region has 12 residues. Germline V gene data show CDR1 as LNHDA and CDR2 as SQIVND (reference sequence). With 6 bases removed from V and 3 bases from J, the gap between germline ends came to 9 bases. CDR3 bases: TGTGCCAGTAGCCCAGGGGACTACGAGCAGTACTTC. As protein: CASSPGDYEQYF.